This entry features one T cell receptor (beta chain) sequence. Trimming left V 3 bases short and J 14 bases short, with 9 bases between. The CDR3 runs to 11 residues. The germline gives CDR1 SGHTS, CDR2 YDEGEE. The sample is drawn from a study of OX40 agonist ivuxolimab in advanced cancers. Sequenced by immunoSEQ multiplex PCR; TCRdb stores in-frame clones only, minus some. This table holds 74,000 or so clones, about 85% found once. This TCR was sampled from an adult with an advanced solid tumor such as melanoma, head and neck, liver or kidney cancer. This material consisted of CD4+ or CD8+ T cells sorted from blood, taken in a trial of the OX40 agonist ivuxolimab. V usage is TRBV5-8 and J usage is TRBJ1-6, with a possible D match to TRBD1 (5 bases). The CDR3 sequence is CASSSLGALHF. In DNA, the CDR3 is TGTGCCAGCAGCTCGTTAGGGGCCCTCCACTTT.